Below, 10 T cell receptor beta chains from the same sample are listed, as sequenced in a study of control samples from healthy donors and cancer patients. Libraries were prepared by immunoSEQ multiplex PCR; TCRdb keeps only in-frame clonotypes and omits some of them. There are approximately 230,000 clones in the sample; roughly 87% occur only once, and 13% lies in the top ten. The sequenced material came from PBMCs. The receptor set was obtained from an older woman with lung cancer.

CDR3 sequence reads: CASSLSPGQGKGPQHF. In nucleotides, the CDR3 is TGTGCCAGCAGTTTATCCCCGGGACAGGGGAAGGGGCCCCAGCATTTT. The rearrangement joins TRBV27 to TRBJ1-5; 10 nucleotides agree with TRBD1. CDR1 is MNHEY and CDR2 is SMNVEV in the germline V gene (reference sequence). The CDR3 consists of 16 residues. V trimming: 0 bases; J trimming: 9 bases; junction bases outside the gene matches: 8.

The V call is TRBV4-2, the J call TRBJ2-7, with a weak D call TRBD1 (5 bases). Germline V gene sequence: CDR1 LGHNA, CDR2 YNFKEQ. Deletions cut 0 bases from V and 1 base from J, with 13 bases between. The CDR3 is 16 amino acids. DNA of the CDR3: TGTGCCAGCAGCCAAGAAAGGGGTCCTCCGTCCTACGAGCAGTACTTC. Its protein product is CASSQERGPPSYEQYF.

This chain links TRBV24-1 with TRBJ2-1; no reliable D call. The germline V and J ends were trimmed by 2 bases and 3 bases, with 13 bases remaining between them. Germline assignment: CDR1 KGHDR and CDR2 SFDVKD. There are 16 residues in the CDR3. The CDR3 bases are TGTGCCACCAGTGATTCGATGGGATGGGTCTACAATGAGCAGTTCTTC. Translating gives CATSDSMGWVYNEQFF.

The chain uses TRBV27 and TRBJ1-2; TRBD1 agrees at 12 bases. The CDR3 has 17 residues. V shed 5 bases and J 8 bases; nucleotides not matched to a gene: 15. Per the germline V gene, CDR1 is MNHEY and CDR2 is SMNVEV (reference sequence). The CDR3, as DNA: TGTGCCAGCAGTGGGATCGGGACAGGGGGCTTTGTTTACGGCTACACCTTC. Its protein product is CASSGIGTGGFVYGYTF.

V usage is TRBV28 and J usage is TRBJ2-5; perhaps TRBD2 as D (5 bases). Germline V CDR1 and CDR2: MDHEN, SYDVKM. The CDR3 is made up of 14 amino acids. The germline V and J ends were trimmed by 8 bases and 2 bases, with 15 bases remaining between them. This chain's CDR3 is CASSSASRQETQYF. The CDR3, as DNA: TGTGCCAGCTCGTCGGCTAGCAGACAAGAGACCCAGTACTTC.

The chain recombines TRBV27 with TRBJ2-5; D is ambiguous. The V and J ends lost 0 bases and 5 bases respectively, with 13 bases between them. Germline CDR1 MNHEY, CDR2 SMNVEV (reference sequence). The CDR3 covers 15 residues. DNA for the CDR3: TGTGCCAGCAGTTTATCGATAGTGGGGTTGGAGACCCAGTACTTC. This translates into CASSLSIVGLETQYF.

The rearrangement joins TRBV25-1 to TRBJ1-1; D is possibly TRBD1 (6 bases). V lost 8 bases to trimming and J lost 1 base, with 11 bases between them. The CDR3 covers 13 residues. Looked up from germline, CDR1 is MGHDK and CDR2 is SYGVNS. CDR3 nucleotide sequence: TGTGCCAGCGAGGAACAGGGGAACACTGAAGCTTTCTTT. Amino acids: CASEEQGNTEAFF.

The chain employs TRBV7-2 and TRBJ1-1; D unresolved. V lost 4 bases, J lost 0 bases, and 6 bases lay in between. Germline CDR1 reads SGHTA; CDR2 reads FQGNSA. This CDR3 is 13 amino acids long. CDR3 nucleotide sequence: TGTGCCAGCAGCTCTGCTATGAACACTGAAGCTTTCTTT. This translates into CASSSAMNTEAFF.

The chain combines TRBV3-1 (or the pseudogene TRBV3-2) with TRBJ1-2; TRBD1 is a possible D gene (6 bases). Trimming shortened V by 1 base and J by 2 bases, and 17 bases separated the two germline ends. The CDR3 loop spans 17 amino acids. Germline V gene sequence: CDR1 LGHDT, CDR2 YNNKEL (reference sequence). The CDR3 nucleotides read TGTGCCAGCAGCCAAGCCCCCCCAGGGGTCATCAACTATGGCTACACCTTC. Protein: CASSQAPPGVINYGYTF.

The chain employs TRBV10-3 and TRBJ2-1; 13 nucleotides align to TRBD2. CDR1 ENHRY and CDR2 SYGVKD come from the germline V gene. This CDR3 spans 15 amino acids. The V and J ends lost 10 bases and 4 bases, in that order; junction bases with no gene match: 7. The CDR3 sequence: CATRTSGGSYNEQFF. CDR3 sequence (DNA): TGTGCCACCAGGACTAGCGGGGGCTCTTACAATGAGCAGTTCTTC.